These 17 T cell receptor beta chains were sequenced from one sample in a study of blood T cell repertoires in COVID-19. Here immunoSEQ multiplex PCR was the method, and the copy in TCRdb shows in-frame clones only, minus some. The profile covers 60,000 to 70,000 clones, with more than 75% appearing a single time and roughly 1.2% taken by the ten largest. The sequenced material came from peripheral blood. The receptor set was obtained from a woman in her sixties or seventies with acute or convalescent COVID-19.

The chain joins TRBV5-4 to TRBJ2-1; TRBD1 matches 7 bases. Trimming cost V 4 bases and J 5 bases; bases outside gene matches: 6. Germline lookup yields CDR1 SGHNT and CDR2 YYREEE (reference sequence). The CDR3 is made up of 14 amino acids. This CDR3 reads CASSLRDRNNEQFF. Here the CDR3 DNA reads TGTGCCAGCAGCCTCCGGGACAGAAACAATGAGCAGTTCTTC. Full variable domain (rest looked up from reference TRBV5-4 and TRBJ2-1): ETGVTQSPTHLIKTRGQQVTLRCSSQSGHNTVSWYQQALGQGPQFIFQYYREEENGRGNFPPRFSGLQFPNYSSELNVNALELDDSALYLCASSLRDRNNEQFFGPGTRLTVL.

The count of this clone is one. The V call is TRBV4-1, the J call TRBJ1-2, with D maybe TRBD1 (5 bases). Germline assignment: CDR1 MGHRA and CDR2 YSYEKL. This CDR3 region has 15 residues. The V gene lost 1 base and the J gene lost 1 base, with 10 bases spanning the gap. CDR3 loop: CASSQVTASNYGYTF. Written as DNA, the CDR3 is TGCGCCAGCAGCCAAGTGACAGCGAGTAACTATGGCTACACCTTC.

This rearrangement joins TRBV6-5 to TRBJ2-5; 7 bases fit TRBD2. The V gene's germline CDR1 is MNHEY and CDR2 SVGAGI. V lost 4 bases, J lost 5 bases, and 7 bases stayed unmatched. CDR3 size: 14 residues. DNA of the CDR3: TGTGCCAGCAGTTCGACTAGCACTTCGGAGACCCAGTACTTC. Its translation is CASSSTSTSETQYF.

The rearrangement uses TRBV5-4 and TRBJ2-1; TRBD2 might be the D (6 bases). Trimming took 2 bases from V and 2 from J, leaving 14 bases between them. Germline V gene lookup returns CDR1 SGHNT and CDR2 YYREEE (reference sequence). The length of the CDR3 is 16 residues. CDR3 sequence: CASSLGGEKAYNEQFF. CDR3 nucleotides: TGTGCCAGCAGCTTAGGAGGGGAAAAAGCCTACAATGAGCAGTTCTTC.

The chain couples TRBV24-1 to TRBJ2-1; 8 nucleotides line up with TRBD1. V lost 6 bases, J lost 7 bases, and 4 bases stayed unmatched. The V gene's germline CDR1 is KGHDR and CDR2 SFDVKD. CDR3 length: 13 residues. The CDR3, as DNA: TGTGCCACCAGTCGCAGGGGGCAGAATGAGCAGTTCTTC. It yields the protein CATSRRGQNEQFF.

Remarks on this clone: One end of the junction varies from germline; a read error may be responsible. J is TRBJ2-1 and V is TRBV12-3 or TRBV12-4, with unresolved D. The CDR3 consists of 11 residues. Here the CDR3 reads CASGYFNEQFF. The CDR3 DNA is TGCGCGTCAGGCTATTTTAATGAGCAGTTCTTC.

CDR3 coding DNA: TGTGCCAGCAGTTGGACTAGCGGGGGAACCTACGAGCAGTACGTC. It codes for CASSWTSGGTYEQYV. The J gene is TRBJ2-7, the V gene TRBV7-2; TRBD2 matches at 13 bases. Trimming removed 6 bases from V and 2 bases from J; junction bases left unmatched: 4. Germline CDR1 reads SGHTA; CDR2 reads FQGNSA. The CDR3 covers 15 residues.

The J gene is TRBJ2-3, the V gene TRBV7-2, with 13 bases fitting TRBD2. J was trimmed by 10 bases and V by 4 bases; bases with no gene match: 11. The CDR3 is made up of 16 amino acids. Germline V CDR1 and CDR2: SGHTA, FQGNSA. DNA of the CDR3: TGTGCCAGCAGCTCGTGGACTAGCGGGAGTCTGGAGCCGCAGTATTTT. This codes for CASSSWTSGSLEPQYF. Filled out from reference TRBV7-2 and TRBJ2-3, the complete variable domain reads GAGVSQSPSNKVTEKGKDVELRCDPISGHTALYWYRQSLGQGLEFLIYFQGNSAPDKSGLPSDRFSAERTGGSVSTLTIQRTQQEDSAVYLCASSSWTSGSLEPQYFGPGTRLTVL.

The chain uses TRBV6-5 and TRBJ2-5, with D possibly matching TRBD1 (6 bases). The CDR3 runs to 13 residues. CDR1 is MNHEY and CDR2 is SVGAGI in the germline V gene. V lost 6 bases and J lost 5, with 13 bases in between. This CDR3 reads CASRQGGHETQYF. CDR3 DNA: TGTGCCAGCAGACAGGGTGGCCATGAGACCCAGTACTTC.

The CDR3: CASREGEGDTQYF. The CDR3 nucleotides are TGTGCCAGCAGGGAGGGGGAGGGGGATACGCAGTATTTT. This chain joins TRBV7-2 and TRBJ2-3, with a possible D match to TRBD2 (7 bases). The V and J ends lost 6 bases and 6 bases respectively, with 13 bases between them. This CDR3 is built from 13 residues. Germline V CDR1 and CDR2: SGHTA, FQGNSA. Combining the CDR3 with reference TRBV7-2 and TRBJ2-3 gives the whole variable domain GAGVSQSPSNKVTEKGKDVELRCDPISGHTALYWYRQSLGQGLEFLIYFQGNSAPDKSGLPSDRFSAERTGGSVSTLTIQRTQQEDSAVYLCASREGEGDTQYFGPGTRLTVL.

The V call is TRBV19, the J call TRBJ1-2; 10 bases agree with TRBD1. Trimming took 5 bases from V and 8 from J; bases not matched to a gene: 11. CDR3 length equals 15 residues. Germline lookup yields CDR1 LNHDA and CDR2 SQIVND (reference sequence). The CDR3 bases are TGTGCCAGTAGTTCCACCGGGACAGGGGCTCTCGGCTACACCTTC. Protein: CASSSTGTGALGYTF.

The count of this clone is one. This chain uses TRBV30 with TRBJ2-7; no firm D call. Germline V lookup: CDR1 GTSNPN, CDR2 SVGIG (reference sequence). Trimming removed 5 bases at V and 6 bases at J, with 17 bases between. The CDR3 has 13 amino acids. The CDR3 protein is CAWSETPAREQYV. The CDR3 DNA reads TGTGCCTGGTCCGAAACTCCTGCTCGCGAGCAGTACGTC.

The chain joins TRBV7-9 to TRBJ1-1, with 10 positions matching TRBD1. The CDR3 consists of 13 residues. V lost 4 bases, J lost 6 bases, and 2 bases stayed unmatched. Germline CDR1 SEHNR, CDR2 FQNEAQ (reference sequence). In nucleotides, the CDR3 is TGTGCCAGCAGCTATGGACAGGGGGCTGAAGCTTTCTTT. Amino acid sequence: CASSYGQGAEAFF.

About this clone: Within the sample, other DNA sequences also encode this same CDR3. The rearrangement uses TRBV19 and TRBJ1-1; possible D gene TRBD1, 5 bases. Trimming took off 2 bases at V and 0 bases at J, with 7 bases between the two ends. The germline CDR1 and CDR2 sequences are LNHDA and SQIVND (reference sequence). CDR3 length: 14 residues. The chain's CDR3 is CASSIRQLNTEAFF. In DNA, the CDR3 is TGTGCCAGTAGTATACGACAGCTGAACACTGAAGCTTTCTTT.

The chain combines TRBV18 with TRBJ2-5, with 8 bases aligning to TRBD2. Losses at the gene ends were 3 bases for V and 1 base for J; bases not matched to a gene: 13. Germline V lookup: CDR1 KGHSH, CDR2 LQKENI. The CDR3 extends over 18 amino acids. This CDR3 is CASSPGIAGPRAQETQYF. In DNA, the CDR3 is TGTGCCAGCTCACCTGGGATAGCGGGGCCGCGGGCCCAAGAGACCCAGTACTTC.

The chain has TRBV7-8 and TRBJ1-1; D may be TRBD1 (5 bases). Germline V gene data show CDR1 as SGHVS and CDR2 as FQNEAQ. V lost 2 bases to trimming and J lost 7 bases, with 11 bases between them. This CDR3 has 13 residues. CDR3 region: CASSLKGEVEAFF. CDR3 DNA: TGTGCCAGCAGCTTAAAAGGGGAGGTTGAAGCTTTCTTT.

This chain uses TRBV15 with TRBJ1-5, with D tentatively TRBD1 (6 bases). The length of the CDR3 is 15 residues. Germline CDR1 and CDR2: LNHNV and YYDKDF (reference sequence). The germline V and J ends were trimmed by 1 base and 0 bases, with 7 bases remaining between them. In DNA, the CDR3 is TGTGCCACCAGCAGAGGGACAGCTAGCAATCAGCCCCAGCATTTT. Its translation: CATSRGTASNQPQHF.